The 26 T cell receptor beta chains below come from one sample, sequenced in a study of T cells in Graves' hyperthyroidism and ophthalmopathy. Researchers amplified the TCR beta CDR3 regions from RNA transcripts. Researchers ran a first-round RT-PCR on the TCR CDR3 using the HTBI primer set. Each CDR3 protein gets one entry after TCRdb re-called the multiplex PCR reads with MiXCR. The sample consists of 270,000 or so distinct CDR3 sequences, 13% to 15% of them appearing once. The sequenced sample consisted of blood. The receptor set was obtained from a woman in her fifties or sixties with Graves' hyperthyroidism that later progressed to Graves' ophthalmopathy.

This clonotype was recorded at least ten times. The V call is TRBV11-2, the J call TRBJ1-6; tentatively, D is TRBD1 (6 bases). V was shortened by 4 bases and J by 11 bases, with 9 bases between the two germline ends. Germline V gene sequence: CDR1 SGHAT, CDR2 FQNNGV. The CDR3 consists of 12 residues. The CDR3 DNA follows: TGTGCCAGCAGCTCCACAGGGCCACCCCTCCACTTT. As protein: CASSSTGPPLHF.

At least ten counts were recorded for this clonotype. This chain joins TRBV6-1 and TRBJ2-5, with D tentatively TRBD1 (6 bases). This CDR3 is built from 14 residues. The germline gives CDR1 MNHNS, CDR2 SASEGT. V lost 8 bases, J lost 1 base, and 14 bases lay in between. CDR3 loop: CASAYYRVQETQYF. The CDR3 nucleotides read TGTGCCAGCGCATACTACAGGGTCCAAGAGACCCAGTACTTC.

The chain couples TRBV9 to TRBJ2-3, with 9 bases matching TRBD2. The ends lost 1 base at V and 6 bases at J; junction bases unmatched: 6. The germline CDR1 and CDR2 sequences are SGDLS and YYNGEE. The CDR3 has 15 amino acids. CDR3 DNA sequence: TGTGCCAGCAGCGTATACGCGGGAGGGTCTGATACGCAGTATTTT. As protein: CASSVYAGGSDTQYF.

This clonotype was recorded a few times. V and J are TRBV19 and TRBJ2-7; 8 bases line up with TRBD2. The CDR3 totals 17 residues. With 5 bases clipped from V and 7 bases from J, the junction kept 19 bases outside the gene matches. Germline CDR1 is LNHDA and CDR2 is SQIVND (reference sequence). The CDR3 is CASSVFTASGQAWEQYF. The CDR3, as DNA: TGTGCCAGTAGTGTATTCACCGCTAGCGGGCAGGCCTGGGAGCAGTACTTC.

Ten or more counts support this clonotype. The chain recombines TRBV28 with TRBJ2-7, with 12 bases fitting TRBD2. The CDR3 is 17 amino acids. Germline assignment: CDR1 MDHEN and CDR2 SYDVKM. The ends lost 6 bases at V and 1 base at J; junction bases unmatched: 10. The CDR3 reads CASSWTSGKERSYEQYF. In nucleotides, the CDR3 is TGTGCCAGCAGCTGGACTAGCGGGAAGGAAAGGTCCTACGAGCAGTACTTC.

This clonotype was detected ten times or more. The chain recombines TRBV3-1 with TRBJ2-7; no clear D. The CDR3 is 15 amino acids. The germline V gene has CDR1 LGHDT and CDR2 YNNKEL (reference sequence). The V gene lost 4 bases and the J gene lost 1 base, with 14 bases spanning the gap. CDR3 sequence: CASSPTPRPSYEQYF. CDR3 coding DNA: TGTGCCAGCAGCCCAACCCCCAGGCCTTCCTACGAGCAGTACTTC.

The table lists this clonotype with many counts. The gene calls are TRBV20-1 and TRBJ2-3; 10 positions agree with TRBD2. The V segment lost 4 bases and the J segment 4 bases; nucleotides outside the gene matches: 14. The germline CDR1 and CDR2 sequences are DFQATT and SNEGSKA (reference sequence). The CDR3 spans 17 residues. The CDR3: CSAIPLRSGRSPDTQYF. CDR3 sequence (DNA): TGCAGTGCTATTCCCCTCCGTAGCGGGAGGAGCCCAGATACGCAGTATTTT.

This clonotype occurred many times. The J gene is TRBJ1-1, the V gene TRBV10-1, with a possible D match to TRBD1 (6 bases). This CDR3 has 15 amino acids. Germline CDR1 is WNHNN and CDR2 is SYGVQD (reference sequence). The germline V and J ends were trimmed by 3 bases and 4 bases, with 15 bases remaining between them. CDR3 sequence (DNA): TGCGCCAGCAGTGAAGGGGGAATAGGGAGCACTGAAGCTTTCTTT. As protein: CASSEGGIGSTEAFF.

This clonotype was observed at least ten times. The V gene is TRBV20-1, the J gene TRBJ2-3; D perhaps matches TRBD2 (7 bases). CDR3 size: 12 residues. Germline V lookup: CDR1 DFQATT, CDR2 SNEGSKA (reference sequence). The germline V and J ends were trimmed by 4 bases and 5 bases, with 10 bases remaining between them. The CDR3 is CSAKGGGDTQYF. Here the CDR3 DNA reads TGCAGTGCTAAGGGGGGGGGAGATACGCAGTATTTT.

V gene TRBV5-4 combines with J gene TRBJ2-5; either TRBD1 or TRBD2 may supply D (9 bases each). Germline CDR1 reads SGHNT; CDR2 reads YYREEE (reference sequence). The CDR3 runs 15 residues. V was shortened by 4 bases and J by 5 bases, with 18 bases between the two germline ends. In nucleotides, the CDR3 is TGTGCCAGCAGCGCGGCGGGGGGGACAGGGGAGACCCAGTACTTC. Protein sequence: CASSAAGGTGETQYF.

The chain employs TRBV15 and TRBJ1-5, with D hard to call. The CDR3 has 17 residues. With 0 bases removed from V and 0 bases from J, the gap between germline ends came to 12 bases. The V gene's germline CDR1 is LNHNV and CDR2 YYDKDF (reference sequence). The CDR3, as DNA: TGTGCCACCAGCAGAGATGAGGGAGGTTATAGCAATCAGCCCCAGCATTTT. Amino acid sequence: CATSRDEGGYSNQPQHF.

The rearrangement links TRBV5-6 to TRBJ1-6; 7 bases map to TRBD1. CDR3 size: 16 residues. Losses at the gene ends were 2 bases for V and 10 bases for J; bases not matched to a gene: 12. Germline V gene lookup returns CDR1 SGHDT and CDR2 YYEEEE. The chain's CDR3 is CASSFFTGTERSPLHF. For the CDR3, the DNA is TGTGCCAGCAGCTTCTTTACAGGGACAGAGCGGTCACCCCTCCACTTT.

There are many counts of this clonotype. V is TRBV30 and J is TRBJ1-1; D is ambiguous. This CDR3 is built from 10 residues. Trimming took off 4 bases at V and 11 bases at J, with 11 bases between the two ends. CDR1 GTSNPN and CDR2 SVGIG come from the germline V gene (reference sequence). The CDR3 spells CAWIPAGAFF. The CDR3 DNA reads as TGTGCCTGGATACCGGCTGGGGCTTTCTTT.

In its sample, this clonotype was seen many times. The V call is TRBV9, the J call TRBJ2-1; TRBD1 matches at 12 bases. Per the germline V gene, CDR1 is SGDLS and CDR2 is YYNGEE. The CDR3 sequence is 16 residues long. V shed 1 base, J shed 5 bases, and the junction held 4 bases outside the gene matches. The CDR3 nucleotides are TGTGCCAGCAGCGTATCGGGACAGGGGGCCAACAATGAGCAGTTCTTC. Residues: CASSVSGQGANNEQFF.

This clonotype was found many times. The chain employs TRBV20-1 and TRBJ2-6, with TRBD2 as a possible D gene (5 bases). The CDR3 extends over 13 amino acids. Per germline, CDR1 DFQATT and CDR2 SNEGSKA (reference sequence). The ends were cut back, 6 bases at V and 7 bases at J, with 13 bases in the middle. The CDR3: CSAIGSSANVLTF. The CDR3 nucleotides read TGCAGTGCCATTGGGAGTTCCGCCAACGTCCTGACTTTC.

The chain is built from TRBV5-1 and TRBJ2-3; 13 positions match TRBD2. CDR1 and CDR2 from the germline V gene are SGHRS and YFSETQ. This CDR3 spans 15 amino acids. V lost 5 bases to trimming and J lost 5 bases; unmatched junction nucleotides: 5. The CDR3 protein is CASSTSGRAGDTQYF. CDR3 coding DNA: TGCGCCAGCAGTACTAGCGGGAGGGCAGGAGATACGCAGTATTTT.

This clonotype came up many times. This chain connects TRBV4-1 to TRBJ2-5; TRBD1 matches at 10 bases. The germline V gene has CDR1 MGHRA and CDR2 YSYEKL. The CDR3 is made up of 13 amino acids. The J segment lost 11 bases and the V segment lost 4 bases, leaving 7 bases of the junction unmatched. This chain's CDR3 is CASSPDRGRIQYF. As DNA, the CDR3 is TGCGCCAGCAGCCCCGACAGGGGGCGGATACAGTACTTC.

Ten or more counts support this clonotype. The chain uses TRBV5-1 and TRBJ2-3; a weak D match, TRBD2 (6 bases). Germline assignment: CDR1 SGHRS and CDR2 YFSETQ. The CDR3 contains 15 residues. The V and J ends lost 3 bases and 0 bases respectively, with 11 bases between them. CDR3 sequence (DNA): TGCGCCAGCAGCTGGGGGGATCCTAGCACAGATACGCAGTATTTT. Its translation: CASSWGDPSTDTQYF.

This clonotype occurred many times. The chain is built from TRBV7-6 and TRBJ1-2; 8 bases are shared with TRBD1. The CDR3 is made up of 13 amino acids. Germline values: CDR1 SGHVS, CDR2 FNYEAQ. Trimming at V came to 5 bases and at J to 5 bases, leaving 4 bases not matched to a gene. The CDR3 is CASSQTGGYGYTF. The CDR3 coding sequence is TGTGCCAGCAGCCAAACAGGGGGGTATGGCTACACCTTC.

As for this clonotype: A much larger clonotype is one base distant, so this may be a read error. V gene TRBV7-9 combines with J gene TRBJ2-5; D remains ambiguous. CDR3 length equals 15 residues. Trimming left V 6 bases short and J 0 bases short, with 14 bases between. The germline gives CDR1 SEHNR, CDR2 FQNEAQ (reference sequence). CDR3 loop: CASSHSGRNQETQYF. The CDR3 nucleotides are TGTGCCAGCAGTCATTCGGGCCGAAACCAAGAGACCCAGTACTTC.

The table lists this clonotype with many counts. J is TRBJ1-4 and V is TRBV6-1; 9 bases match TRBD1. V was clipped by 5 bases and J by 8 bases; unmatched bases: 9. The CDR3 length is 15 residues. From germline, CDR1 is MNHNS and CDR2 SASEGT. The CDR3 nucleotides are TGTGCCAGCAGTCTCCGGGACAGGGAGTACGAAAAACTGTTTTTT. Translated: CASSLRDREYEKLFF.

This chain connects TRBV11-2 to TRBJ2-5, with D maybe TRBD1 (7 bases). Trimming removed 2 bases at V and 5 bases at J, with 18 bases between. Germline CDR1 reads SGHAT; CDR2 reads FQNNGV. The CDR3 has 16 amino acids. The CDR3 loop is CASSLTQGGPRETQYF. The CDR3 DNA is TGTGCCAGCAGCTTAACGCAGGGGGGCCCGAGGGAGACCCAGTACTTC.

This clonotype has ten or more counts. V gene TRBV24-1 combines with J gene TRBJ2-1; 9 bases are a match to TRBD1. This CDR3 comprises 15 residues. Losses at the gene ends were 4 bases for V and 3 bases for J; bases not matched to a gene: 3. Germline loops: CDR1 KGHDR, CDR2 SFDVKD. The CDR3 region has the DNA TGTGCCACCAGTGAAACAGGGGGCGACTACAATGAGCAGTTCTTC. Protein sequence: CATSETGGDYNEQFF.

This clonotype came up many times. This sequence joins TRBV27 and TRBJ2-3; no definite D call. Germline values: CDR1 MNHEY, CDR2 SMNVEV (reference sequence). This CDR3 contains 11 residues. V lost 8 bases, J lost 2 bases, and 5 bases lay in between. DNA of the CDR3: TGTGCCAGCCGGCACACAGATACGCAGTATTTT. Translated, it gives CASRHTDTQYF.

In its sample, this clonotype was seen many times. The J gene is TRBJ2-5, the V gene TRBV6-1; 7 bases align to TRBD2. The CDR3 loop spans 17 amino acids. Germline V gene sequence: CDR1 MNHNS, CDR2 SASEGT. The trim removed 2 bases at V and 4 bases at J, leaving 13 bases unmatched. The CDR3 region is CASSERRGGSLGETQYF. As DNA, the CDR3 is TGTGCCAGCAGTGAAAGGCGCGGCGGGAGTCTGGGAGAGACCCAGTACTTC.

There are a few counts of this clonotype. The CDR3 coding sequence is TGCAGTGCTAGAGATAGAACTAAACCCTACGAGCAGTACTTC. Translation: CSARDRTKPYEQYF. The chain uses TRBV20-1 and TRBJ2-7; D not resolved. Trimming removed 0 bases at V and 2 bases at J, with 11 bases between. The CDR3 length is 14 residues. Germline V gene lookup returns CDR1 DFQATT and CDR2 SNEGSKA (reference sequence).